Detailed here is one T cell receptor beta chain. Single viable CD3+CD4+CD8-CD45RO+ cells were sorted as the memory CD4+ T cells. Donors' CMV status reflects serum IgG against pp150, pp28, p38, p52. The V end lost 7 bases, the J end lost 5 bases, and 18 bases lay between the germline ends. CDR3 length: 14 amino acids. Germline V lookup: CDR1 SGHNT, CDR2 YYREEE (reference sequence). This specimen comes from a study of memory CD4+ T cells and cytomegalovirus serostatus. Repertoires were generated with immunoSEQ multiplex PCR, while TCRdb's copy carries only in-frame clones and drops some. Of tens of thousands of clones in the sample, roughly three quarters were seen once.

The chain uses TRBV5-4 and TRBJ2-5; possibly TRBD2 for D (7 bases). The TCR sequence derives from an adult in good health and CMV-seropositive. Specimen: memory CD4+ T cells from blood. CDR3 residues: CASFLWGGGETQYF. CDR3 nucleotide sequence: TGTGCCAGCTTCCTTTGGGGGGGCGGGGAGACCCAGTACTTC.